The 14 T cell receptor beta chains below all came from one sample that was sequenced in a study of blood T cell repertoires in COVID-19. Using immunoSEQ multiplex PCR, the repertoire was profiled, and TCRdb retains in-frame clones only, with some absent. The sample holds 200,000 or so clones, about 85% seen once. Sequencing was carried out using PBMCs or T cells enriched from blood (not recorded which). The receptor source for this set is a man younger than 40 who had recovered from COVID-19.

This sequence joins TRBV23-1 and TRBJ1-2; 9 positions agree with TRBD1. TRBV23-1 is an open reading frame whose function is uncertain. The CDR3 is 16 residues long. J gave up 8 bases and V 0 bases, and 10 bases lay outside the gene matches. The CDR3 loop reads CASSQSGHRGRWGYTF. The CDR3 DNA reads as TGCGCCAGCAGTCAATCGGGTCACAGGGGGCGATGGGGCTACACCTTC.

The genes are TRBV3-1 (or the pseudogene TRBV3-2) and TRBJ2-1; 9 bases match TRBD1. Germline V gene sequence: CDR1 LGHDT, CDR2 YNNKEL (reference sequence). J lost 6 bases, V lost 4 bases, and 10 bases had no gene match. The CDR3 contains 16 residues. CDR3 bases: TGTGCCAGCAGCCCAGGACGGGGACAGGGAGGCAATGAGCAGTTCTTC. The encoded protein is CASSPGRGQGGNEQFF.

This rearrangement joins TRBV14 to TRBJ1-2, with TRBD1 as a possible D gene (5 bases). CDR1 and CDR2 from the germline V gene are SGHDN and FVKESK. The V gene lost 0 bases and the J gene lost 6 bases, with 14 bases spanning the gap. CDR3 length equals 15 residues. CDR3 residues: CASSQDSVRVDGYTF. The CDR3 DNA is TGTGCCAGCAGCCAAGACTCGGTCAGGGTGGATGGCTACACCTTC.

This chain links TRBV7-2 with TRBJ2-3; D remains unclear. V lost 4 bases, J lost 3 bases, and 14 bases lay in between. The CDR3 length is 15 residues. The germline gives CDR1 SGHTA, CDR2 FQGNSA. The CDR3 reads CASSYRFDKTDTQYF. The CDR3 DNA follows: TGTGCCAGCAGCTACCGCTTCGACAAAACAGATACGCAGTATTTT.

The rearrangement uses TRBV24-1 and TRBJ2-7; 9 bases match TRBD1. This CDR3 is built from 15 residues. The germline V gene has CDR1 KGHDR and CDR2 SFDVKD. Losses at the gene ends were 3 bases for V and 2 bases for J; bases not matched to a gene: 4. The CDR3 loop is CATSDTGTGTYEQYF. The CDR3 region has the DNA TGTGCCACCAGTGATACCGGGACAGGGACCTACGAGCAGTACTTC.

This chain uses TRBV9 with TRBJ2-1; 10 positions agree with TRBD1. There are 14 residues in the CDR3. J gave up 5 bases and V 3 bases, and 2 bases lay outside the gene matches. Germline V gene data show CDR1 as SGDLS and CDR2 as YYNGEE. The CDR3 DNA sequence: TGTGCCAGCAGCGCGGGACAGGGGAACAATGAGCAGTTCTTC. Its protein product is CASSAGQGNNEQFF.

V usage is TRBV30 and J usage is TRBJ1-5; 9 nucleotides line up with TRBD1. There are 18 residues in the CDR3. The V gene's germline CDR1 is GTSNPN and CDR2 SVGIG (reference sequence). Trimming took 4 bases from V and 2 from J; bases not matched to a gene: 15. The CDR3 sequence is CAWIAHVGTGKGNQPQHF. The CDR3 DNA sequence: TGTGCCTGGATCGCCCATGTAGGGACAGGGAAAGGCAATCAGCCCCAGCATTTT.

This chain links TRBV5-1 with TRBJ2-2, with TRBD1 identical over 8 bases. With 4 bases clipped from V and 4 bases from J, the junction kept 9 bases outside the gene matches. Germline loops: CDR1 SGHRS, CDR2 YFSETQ. The CDR3 extends over 16 amino acids. The CDR3 DNA is TGCGCCAGCAGCGACGGACAGGGAATGGGCACCGGGGAGCTGTTTTTT. Encoded protein: CASSDGQGMGTGELFF.

This rearrangement joins TRBV7-2 to TRBJ1-1; TRBD1 matches at 7 bases. V was clipped by 4 bases and J by 3 bases; unmatched bases: 5. CDR3 length: 14 residues. Germline V gene data show CDR1 as SGHTA and CDR2 as FQGNSA. CDR3 nucleotides: TGTGCCAGCAGCTCTAAGACAGGGTACACTGAAGCTTTCTTT. It translates to CASSSKTGYTEAFF.

This chain links TRBV11-2 with TRBJ2-1; D perhaps matches TRBD2 (5 bases). The germline V and J ends were trimmed by 3 bases and 8 bases, with 14 bases remaining between them. The CDR3 has 14 residues. Germline V lookup: CDR1 SGHAT, CDR2 FQNNGV. In nucleotides, the CDR3 is TGTGCCAGCAGCTTCGGTAGCGCCCCGCATGAGCAGTTCTTC. It is translated as CASSFGSAPHEQFF.

The chain couples TRBV14 to TRBJ2-5, with TRBD1 matching over 7 bases. The ends lost 4 bases at V and 5 bases at J; junction bases unmatched: 10. This CDR3 contains 15 residues. The germline CDR1 and CDR2 sequences are SGHDN and FVKESK. The CDR3 DNA is TGTGCCAGCAGCCCCCGGACAGGTTGGGGGGAGACCCAGTACTTC. Its protein is CASSPRTGWGETQYF. The variable domain in full, completed from reference TRBV14 and TRBJ2-5, reads EAGVTQFPSHSVIEKGQTVTLRCDPISGHDNLYWYRRVMGKEIKFLLHFVKESKQDESGMPNNRFLAERTGGTYSTLKVQPAELEDSGVYFCASSPRTGWGETQYFGPGTRLLVL.

This chain links TRBV14 with TRBJ2-3; D not certain. The germline CDR1 and CDR2 sequences are SGHDN and FVKESK. The CDR3 is 11 amino acids. V shed 5 bases and J shed 6 bases, with 6 bases lying between them. The DNA of the CDR3 is TGTGCCAGCAGCTCCTCGGATACGCAGTATTTT. Translation: CASSSSDTQYF. Full variable domain (rest looked up from reference TRBV14 and TRBJ2-3): EAGVTQFPSHSVIEKGQTVTLRCDPISGHDNLYWYRRVMGKEIKFLLHFVKESKQDESGMPNNRFLAERTGGTYSTLKVQPAELEDSGVYFCASSSSDTQYFGPGTRLTVL.

The J gene is TRBJ1-4, the V gene TRBV7-9, with D tentatively TRBD1 (5 bases). The CDR3 covers 17 residues. In germline, CDR1 is SEHNR, CDR2 FQNEAQ (reference sequence). V was pared by 5 bases and J by 7 bases, with 23 bases between. Here the CDR3 reads CASSPPPKWGLSEKLFF. In nucleotides, the CDR3 is TGTGCCAGCAGCCCCCCCCCAAAGTGGGGCCTTAGTGAAAAACTGTTTTTT.

The V call is TRBV5-1, the J call TRBJ2-1, with D perhaps matching TRBD2 (5 bases). Germline CDR1 SGHRS, CDR2 YFSETQ. This CDR3 region has 15 residues. The V and J ends lost 5 bases and 3 bases respectively, with 15 bases between them. The CDR3, as DNA: TGCGCCAGCAGACTTCGGAGGTGGGACTACAATGAGCAGTTCTTC. Its translation is CASRLRRWDYNEQFF.